The 14 T cell receptor beta chains below were found in one sample sequenced in a study of spatial heterogeneity in lung cancer. Overall study results and limits: Intratumoral expanded alpha and beta TCR counts were found to track tumor mutation counts.

TCRdb re-called the 5' RACE reads with MiXCR, one entry per CDR3 protein. The sample yields about 100,000 distinct CDR3 sequences, 4.4% seen once. Time point meaning: sample taken at primary tumor resection. Antigens of these TCRs are unknown. Sequences were derived from lung tumor tissue, sampled at surgery. These receptors originate from a male donor with early-stage non-small cell lung cancer.

This clonotype was recorded at least ten times. The gene calls are TRBV12-3 or TRBV12-4 and TRBJ2-3; the D gene is possibly TRBD2 (5 bases). This CDR3 region has 15 residues. V shed 4 bases and J shed 1 base, with 12 bases lying between them. CDR3 nucleotide sequence: TGTGCCAGCAGTTCCCAAGCGGTGGGCACAGATACGCAGTATTTT. Encoded protein: CASSSQAVGTDTQYF.

This clonotype has ten or more counts. The chain recombines TRBV2 with TRBJ2-5; D remains ambiguous. The germline V gene encodes CDR1 SNHLY and CDR2 FYNNEI. The V end was cut by 7 bases, the J end by 1 base, with 13 bases between. The CDR3 is 14 amino acids. The CDR3 DNA is TGTGCCAGCATCACAAAAGGGCCCCAAGAGACCCAGTACTTC. Protein sequence: CASITKGPQETQYF.

This clonotype was detected ten times or more. The V gene is TRBV10-2, the J gene TRBJ1-1; D is unclear. The V end lost 5 bases, the J end lost 0 bases, and 16 bases lay between the germline ends. The CDR3 is 16 residues long. Looked up from germline, CDR1 is WSHSY and CDR2 is SAAADI. The CDR3 DNA reads TGCGCCAGCAGTCCAGACGGAGCCTACATGAACACTGAAGCTTTCTTT. It specifies CASSPDGAYMNTEAFF.

The table lists this clonotype with many counts. The J gene is TRBJ2-2, the V gene TRBV5-1; 9 nucleotides align to TRBD1. Trimming at V came to 9 bases and at J to 6 bases, leaving 9 bases not matched to a gene. The CDR3 is 14 residues long. Germline values: CDR1 SGHRS, CDR2 YFSETQ. The CDR3 sequence is CATFTGTGPGELFF. Written as DNA, the CDR3 is TGCGCCACCTTTACCGGGACAGGGCCCGGGGAGCTGTTTTTT.

This clonotype came up many times. The chain has TRBV4-1 and TRBJ2-7, with TRBD2 as a possible D gene (5 bases). Germline V lookup: CDR1 MGHRA, CDR2 YSYEKL. Between the trimmed V and J ends, which lost 0 bases and 6 bases, there was a span of 15 bases. There are 15 residues in the CDR3. The CDR3 protein is CASSQDFAGPSEQYF. CDR3 sequence (DNA): TGCGCCAGCAGCCAAGATTTCGCGGGTCCTAGCGAGCAGTACTTC.

This chain uses TRBV12-3 or TRBV12-4 with TRBJ2-7; D is possibly TRBD1 or TRBD2 (5 bases each). Trimming shortened V by 4 bases and J by 3 bases, and 10 bases separated the two germline ends. CDR3 length: 13 amino acids. Written as DNA, the CDR3 is TGTGCCAGCAGTTACGGGACGCACTACGAGCAGTACTTC. Protein product: CASSYGTHYEQYF.

This clonotype was seen ten or more times. The chain uses TRBV6-1 and TRBJ2-3, with D perhaps matching TRBD1 or TRBD2 (5 bases each). Per germline, CDR1 MNHNS and CDR2 SASEGT. Trimming took 0 bases from V and 1 from J, leaving 8 bases between them. The CDR3 loop spans 15 amino acids. The CDR3 region is CASSEAVGGTDTQYF. DNA for the CDR3: TGTGCCAGCAGTGAAGCGGTGGGGGGCACAGATACGCAGTATTTT.

Ten or more counts support this clonotype. The chain employs TRBV7-2 and TRBJ1-5; D is unclear. The germline V gene encodes CDR1 SGHTA and CDR2 FQGNSA. This CDR3 is 14 amino acids long. V was trimmed by 5 bases and J by 0 bases, leaving 8 bases between them. The chain's CDR3 is CASSMYDSNQPQHF. The CDR3 region has the DNA TGTGCCAGCAGCATGTATGATAGCAATCAGCCCCAGCATTTT.

The chain uses TRBV10-3 and TRBJ2-7; tentatively, D is TRBD2 (5 bases). The CDR3 has 13 residues. Germline values: CDR1 ENHRY, CDR2 SYGVKD. Trimming left V 11 bases short and J 7 bases short, with 21 bases between. Written as DNA, the CDR3 is TGTGCCTCCAGGAGGCAGGCCGGCGGTGAGCAGTACTTC. It translates to CASRRQAGGEQYF.

This clonotype was picked up many times. This sequence joins TRBV28 and TRBJ2-2; no clear D. The CDR3 spans 14 residues. Germline CDR1 MDHEN, CDR2 SYDVKM. With 6 bases removed from V and 4 bases from J, the gap between germline ends came to 12 bases. The CDR3 nucleotides are TGTGCCAGCAGCCCGCGAAGTCCCACCGGGGAGCTGTTTTTT. Translated: CASSPRSPTGELFF.

At least ten counts were recorded for this clonotype. The chain uses TRBV3-1 and TRBJ1-1, with a possible D match to TRBD1 (5 bases). There are 13 residues in the CDR3. V was trimmed by 6 bases and J by 6 bases, leaving 14 bases between them. Germline CDR1 is LGHDT and CDR2 is YNNKEL (reference sequence). CDR3 amino acids: CASRFQGSAEAFF. CDR3 DNA: TGTGCCAGCAGGTTTCAGGGATCTGCTGAAGCTTTCTTT. The entire variable domain, with the rest obtained from reference TRBV3-1 and TRBJ1-1, is as follows: DTAVSQTPKYLVTQMGNDKSIKCEQNLGHDTMYWYKQDSKKFLKIMFSYNNKELIINETVPNRFSPKSPDKAHLNLHINSLELGDSAVYFCASRFQGSAEAFFGQGTRLTVV.

This chain uses TRBV20-1 with TRBJ2-7, with D unresolved. The V and J ends lost 6 bases and 2 bases respectively, with 14 bases between them. This CDR3 has 13 amino acids. From germline, CDR1 is DFQATT and CDR2 SNEGSKA (reference sequence). CDR3 coding DNA: TGCAGTGCCCCCTGGGTAGATGCCTACGAGCAGTACTTC. Protein: CSAPWVDAYEQYF.

This clonotype was found a few times. This chain uses TRBV7-8 with TRBJ2-1, with D possibly matching TRBD1 (7 bases). The germline gives CDR1 SGHVS, CDR2 FQNEAQ. With 5 bases removed from V and 6 bases from J, the gap between germline ends came to 11 bases. This CDR3 has 13 amino acids. CDR3 region: CASSAGTVNEQFF. CDR3 sequence (DNA): TGTGCCAGCAGCGCGGGGACAGTCAATGAGCAGTTCTTC. Together with reference TRBV7-8 and TRBJ2-1, the CDR3 gives the full variable domain: GAGVSQSPRYKVAKRGQDVALRCDPISGHVSLFWYQQALGQGPEFLTYFQNEAQLDKSGLPSDRFFAERPEGSVSTLKIQRTQQEDSAVYLCASSAGTVNEQFFGPGTRLTVL.

This clonotype was detected ten times or more. The CDR3 DNA follows: TGCGCCAGCAGACCAGGGACGGACTATGATACGCAGTATTTT. It codes for CASRPGTDYDTQYF. This chain joins TRBV5-1 and TRBJ2-3; D is possibly TRBD2 (6 bases). The CDR3 totals 14 residues. From germline, CDR1 is SGHRS and CDR2 YFSETQ. The V and J ends lost 5 bases and 6 bases respectively, with 16 bases between them.